The clone carrying this TCR beta chain was found a few times. Using immunoSEQ multiplex PCR, the repertoire was profiled, and TCRdb retains in-frame clones only, with some absent. The profile covers some 130,000 clones, with 78% appearing a single time and 6% taken by the ten largest. The data were taken from a study of blood T cell repertoires in COVID-19. From germline, CDR1 is SGHKS and CDR2 YYEKEE (reference sequence). The CDR3 is made up of 14 amino acids. Trimming removed 1 base from V and 5 bases from J, with 12 bases in between. This clonotype was obtained from a woman aged 45 to 65 who had recovered from COVID-19. Input material: PBMCs or T cells enriched from blood (not recorded which). The rearrangement uses TRBV5-5 and TRBJ2-5, with D perhaps matching TRBD2 (5 bases). The CDR3, as DNA: TGTGCCAGCAGCTTGCGAGGGATGGGGGAGACCCAGTACTTC. It translates to CASSLRGMGETQYF.